These 8 T cell receptor beta chains were sequenced from one sample in a study of cytomegalovirus exposure and HLA in healthy donors. PCR involved 60 Vbeta and 13 Jbeta primers. Method: immunoSEQ multiplex PCR; TCRdb's copy keeps in-frame clones and lacks some. The sample records approximately 35,000 clones, 84% being singletons. The specimen was PBMCs. The receptors were gathered from a woman younger than 30 in good health and CMV-seronegative.

The rearrangement joins TRBV4-3 to TRBJ2-7; 7 bases match TRBD1. The CDR3 length is 15 residues. Germline CDR1 and CDR2: LGHNA and YSLEER. V lost 0 bases and J lost 3; bases outside the gene matches: 5. The CDR3, as DNA: TGCGCCAGCAGCCAAGATCAGGGACAGTACTACGAGCAGTACTTC. It encodes CASSQDQGQYYEQYF.

The rearrangement uses TRBV28 and TRBJ2-5; D uncertain. V gave up 6 bases and J gave up 5 bases, with 16 bases separating them. The CDR3 has 14 amino acids. Germline V gene sequence: CDR1 MDHEN, CDR2 SYDVKM. This chain's CDR3 is CASRSPRSGETQYF. CDR3 coding DNA: TGTGCCAGCAGATCGCCGAGGAGTGGGGAGACCCAGTACTTC.

The genes are TRBV7-9 and TRBJ2-1, with 7 bases matching TRBD1. The CDR3 runs to 15 residues. V shed 3 bases, J shed 8 bases, and the junction held 10 bases outside the gene matches. CDR1 SEHNR and CDR2 FQNEAQ come from the germline V gene (reference sequence). CDR3: CASSFLVTGVDEQFF. As DNA, the CDR3 is TGTGCCAGCAGCTTTTTGGTTACAGGGGTTGATGAGCAGTTCTTC. The whole variable domain, remainder taken from reference TRBV7-9 and TRBJ2-1, is DTGVSQNPRHKITKRGQNVTFRCDPISEHNRLYWYRQTLGQGPEFLTYFQNEAQLEKSRLLSDRFSAERPKGSFSTLEIQRTEQGDSAMYLCASSFLVTGVDEQFFGPGTRLTVL.

This clone was seen a handful of times. CDR3 region: CASSSRTSGSYEQYF. The CDR3 bases are TGTGCCAGCAGCTCCCGGACTAGCGGGAGCTACGAGCAGTACTTC. This chain uses TRBV7-9 with TRBJ2-7, with 13 bases fitting TRBD2. Losses at the gene ends were 4 bases for V and 3 bases for J; bases not matched to a gene: 3. This CDR3 region has 15 residues. Germline V CDR1 and CDR2: SEHNR, FQNEAQ (reference sequence).

The genes are TRBV21-1 and TRBJ1-5; the table's D gene call, TRBD1, was not cross checked with the DNA. TRBV21-1 is a listed pseudogene. The CDR3 runs 14 residues. The CDR3, as DNA: TGTGCCAGCAGTAAGACAGGGGCGGCTCGGCCCCAGCATTTT. Protein: CASSKTGAARPQHF.

The chain joins TRBV7-3 to TRBJ2-1; 7 bases align to TRBD2. Germline CDR1 SGHTA, CDR2 FQGTGA. Trimming took 2 bases from V and 12 from J; bases not matched to a gene: 10. The CDR3 has 14 amino acids. For the CDR3, the DNA is TGTGCCAGCAGCTTAGGTGTAGCGGGTGGGCGGCAGTTCTTC. It yields the protein CASSLGVAGGRQFF.

V gene TRBV6-1 combines with J gene TRBJ1-6; 7 nucleotides agree with TRBD1. CDR3 length: 16 amino acids. Germline V gene sequence: CDR1 MNHNS, CDR2 SASEGT. V lost 1 base and J lost 9; bases outside the gene matches: 9. CDR3 in amino acids: CASSEVAGQKISPLHF. The CDR3 DNA sequence: TGTGCCAGCAGTGAAGTGGCGGGACAGAAAATTTCACCCCTCCACTTT.

Regarding this clone: Mismatch with germline at one junction end may stem from a read error. CDR3 DNA: TGTGCCAGCATCCCTAGGACAGGGGCAGGGGGCTACCCCTTC. As protein: CASIPRTGAGGYPF. This chain connects TRBV27 to TRBJ1-2; the match to TRBD1 covers 9 bases. The CDR3 length is 14 residues. Germline assignment: CDR1 MNHEY and CDR2 SMNVEV (reference sequence).